What follows are 14 T cell receptor beta chains derived from one specimen sequenced in a study of T cell clonotyping in hematopoietic cell transplantation. Measured with immunoSEQ multiplex PCR; TCRdb has only the in-frame clones, and not every one. Of 15,000 or so clones listed, roughly 58% are singletons. The material sequenced was PBMCs, taken 30 days after allogeneic stem cell transplant. These receptors all stem from a male patient aged 50 to 60 who had an allogeneic stem cell transplant from an unrelated donor, so T cells may come from the graft donor. Some clones in this sample may be carry-over from other donors' samples.

With respect to this clone: Since the CDR3 does not end with the conserved phenylalanine or tryptophan, this likely comes from a read error. The chain recombines TRBV5-4 with TRBJ1-1; TRBD1 is a possible D gene (5 bases). Deletions cut 0 bases from V and 4 bases from J, with 13 bases between. There are 15 residues in the CDR3. The V gene's germline CDR1 is SGHNT and CDR2 YYREEE (reference sequence). CDR3 residues: CASSLGWGRATEAFL. CDR3 DNA sequence: TGTGCCAGCAGCTTGGGTTGGGGGAGGGCCACTGAAGCTTTCCTT.

V and J are TRBV4-3 and TRBJ1-2; the D gene is possibly TRBD1 (6 bases). Germline lookup yields CDR1 LGHNA and CDR2 YSLEER. V lost 0 bases and J 5 bases, leaving 10 bases between the germline ends. The CDR3 consists of 14 residues. This chain's CDR3 is CASSQETGLYGYTF. The CDR3, as DNA: TGCGCCAGCAGCCAAGAGACAGGATTATATGGCTACACCTTC.

The rearrangement joins TRBV30 to TRBJ1-6, with a possible D match to TRBD1 (5 bases). The CDR3 totals 15 residues. V was pared by 1 base and J by 5 bases, with 12 bases between. Germline assignment: CDR1 GTSNPN and CDR2 SVGIG (reference sequence). The CDR3 nucleotides are TGTGCCTGGAGTGGTCGACAGACAAATAATTCACCCCTCCACTTT. The encoded protein is CAWSGRQTNNSPLHF.

V and J are TRBV4-3 and TRBJ1-1; D is undetermined. The CDR3 runs 13 residues. The V gene lost 0 bases and the J gene lost 9 bases, with 11 bases spanning the gap. The germline V gene has CDR1 LGHNA and CDR2 YSLEER. In nucleotides, the CDR3 is TGCGCCAGCAGCCAAGATTCGGTGGGAAAAGCTTTCTTT. It translates to CASSQDSVGKAFF.

V and J are TRBV29-1 and TRBJ2-2; 7 nucleotides align to TRBD1. Germline V lookup: CDR1 SQVTM, CDR2 ANQGSEA. V was pared by 6 bases and J by 0 bases, with 4 bases of the junction left unmatched. The CDR3 runs 14 residues. The CDR3 here is CSVTGTANTGELFF. The CDR3, as DNA: TGCAGCGTCACCGGGACAGCGAACACCGGGGAGCTGTTTTTT.

In its sample, this clone was seen a few times. This sequence joins TRBV20-1 and TRBJ1-1, with 10 bases identical to TRBD1. The V gene's germline CDR1 is DFQATT and CDR2 SNEGSKA (reference sequence). This CDR3 comprises 11 residues. Losses at the gene ends were 6 bases for V and 9 bases for J; bases not matched to a gene: 4. CDR3 protein: CSAFDRGQAFF. CDR3 coding DNA: TGCAGTGCCTTCGACAGGGGGCAAGCTTTCTTT.

The chain has TRBV4-3 and TRBJ2-7; 10 bases match TRBD1. V lost 6 bases to trimming and J lost 2 bases; unmatched junction nucleotides: 4. Germline V lookup: CDR1 LGHNA, CDR2 YSLEER. The CDR3 spans 14 residues. The CDR3 spells CASSPGTGAYEQYF. As DNA, the CDR3 is TGCGCCAGCAGTCCCGGGACAGGGGCCTACGAGCAGTACTTC.

The genes are TRBV6-5 and TRBJ2-3; D unclear. The CDR3 is 14 residues long. Trimming stripped 7 bases from V and 4 bases from J, with 15 bases between. Looked up from germline, CDR1 is MNHEY and CDR2 is SVGAGI. The CDR3 DNA follows: TGTGCCAGCAAAGTCTTTCCAGGCTCAGATACGCAGTATTTT. Translated: CASKVFPGSDTQYF.

The chain combines TRBV2 with TRBJ2-7; D is unclear. The CDR3 runs to 12 residues. Germline values: CDR1 SNHLY, CDR2 FYNNEI. V shed 1 base and J shed 4 bases, with 5 bases lying between them. As DNA, the CDR3 is TGTGCCAGCAGTGAAGGCGGATACGAGCAGTACTTC. It encodes CASSEGGYEQYF.

The chain is built from TRBV2 and TRBJ2-5; 8 bases map to TRBD2. CDR3 length: 14 amino acids. CDR1 and CDR2 (germline): SNHLY, FYNNEI. V gave up 9 bases and J gave up 0 bases; unmatched junction bases: 6. The CDR3 sequence is CASQRESHQETQYF. CDR3 bases: TGTGCCAGTCAGCGGGAGAGCCACCAAGAGACCCAGTACTTC. Supplemented by reference TRBV2 and TRBJ2-5, the full variable domain reads EPEVTQTPSHQVTQMGQEVILRCVPISNHLYFYWYRQILGQKVEFLVSFYNNEISEKSEIFDDQFSVERPDGSNFTLKIRSTKLEDSAMYFCASQRESHQETQYFGPGTRLLVL.

This chain joins TRBV6-1 and TRBJ2-5; 8 positions agree with TRBD1. The V segment lost 6 bases and the J segment 2 bases; nucleotides outside the gene matches: 2. The CDR3 contains 13 residues. CDR1 and CDR2 (germline): MNHNS, SASEGT. CDR3 residues: CASSWTGQETQYF. The CDR3 DNA is TGTGCCAGCAGCTGGACAGGGCAAGAGACCCAGTACTTC.

The rearrangement joins TRBV11-2 to TRBJ1-6, with no clear D. CDR1 and CDR2 from the germline V gene are SGHAT and FQNNGV. Between the trimmed V and J ends, which lost 0 bases and 8 bases, there was a span of 11 bases. The CDR3 spans 15 residues. The DNA of the CDR3 is TGTGCCAGCAGCTTAGATCAGGACGGAGATTCACCCCTCCACTTT. Its translation is CASSLDQDGDSPLHF.

The sample holds a few counts of this clone. This chain uses TRBV6-6 with TRBJ2-2; D is unclear. Germline-derived CDR1 and CDR2 are MNHNY and SVGAGI (reference sequence). The CDR3 is 11 amino acids. The germline V and J ends were trimmed by 5 bases and 9 bases, with 7 bases remaining between them. CDR3 coding DNA: TGTGCCAGCAGTGGGTCCAGGGAGCTGTTTTTT. This encodes CASSGSRELFF.

Of note for this clone: This sample includes further DNA sequences coding for the same CDR3. This chain uses TRBV30 with TRBJ1-2; D remains unclear. The CDR3 loop spans 12 amino acids. The V gene lost 3 bases and the J gene lost 8 bases, with 13 bases spanning the gap. The germline V gene has CDR1 GTSNPN and CDR2 SVGIG (reference sequence). This chain's CDR3 is CAWSRQSGGYTF. In DNA, the CDR3 is TGTGCCTGGAGCCGCCAGTCGGGGGGCTACACCTTC.